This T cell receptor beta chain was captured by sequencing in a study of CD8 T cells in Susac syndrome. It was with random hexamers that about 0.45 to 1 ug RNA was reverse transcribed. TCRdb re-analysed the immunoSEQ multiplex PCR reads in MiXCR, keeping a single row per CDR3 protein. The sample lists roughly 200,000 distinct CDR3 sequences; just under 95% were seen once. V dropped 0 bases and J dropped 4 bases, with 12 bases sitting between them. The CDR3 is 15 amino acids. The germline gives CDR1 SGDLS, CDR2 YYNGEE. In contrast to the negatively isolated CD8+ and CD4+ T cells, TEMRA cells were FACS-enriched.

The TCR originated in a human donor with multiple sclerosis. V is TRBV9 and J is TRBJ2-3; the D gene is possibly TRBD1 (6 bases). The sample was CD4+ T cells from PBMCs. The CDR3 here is CASSVATGQPDTQYF. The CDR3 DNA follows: TGTGCCAGCAGCGTAGCCACAGGACAGCCAGATACGCAGTATTTT.